The text below deals with one T cell receptor beta chain. Its antigen is unknown. The data were taken from a study of cytomegalovirus exposure and HLA in healthy donors. Overall study context: Earlier sequencing of 200 million or so T cells yielded 120 million or so unique TCR beta sequences.

The ends were cut back, 0 bases at V and 3 bases at J, with 9 bases in the middle. The germline V gene encodes CDR1 SGHRS and CDR2 YFSETQ. The CDR3 covers 15 residues. Study results and caveats: Despite most TCR sequences being rare, some public TCRs occurred in many donors.

The PCR contained 60 Vbeta and 13 Jbeta primers. This table comes from immunoSEQ multiplex PCR, and its TCRdb copy is limited to in-frame clones, with some not included. This sample has roughly 120,000 clones; around 81% occur once, and the top ten carry about 3.9%. This clonotype was sampled from a woman in her twenties or thirties in good health and CMV-seronegative. The chain employs TRBV5-1 and TRBJ2-2; D perhaps matches TRBD1 (7 bases). Source material: PBMCs. The CDR3 DNA reads as TGCGCCAGCAGCTTGGCCAGGGGGGACACCGGGGAGCTGTTTTTT. Encoded protein: CASSLARGDTGELFF.